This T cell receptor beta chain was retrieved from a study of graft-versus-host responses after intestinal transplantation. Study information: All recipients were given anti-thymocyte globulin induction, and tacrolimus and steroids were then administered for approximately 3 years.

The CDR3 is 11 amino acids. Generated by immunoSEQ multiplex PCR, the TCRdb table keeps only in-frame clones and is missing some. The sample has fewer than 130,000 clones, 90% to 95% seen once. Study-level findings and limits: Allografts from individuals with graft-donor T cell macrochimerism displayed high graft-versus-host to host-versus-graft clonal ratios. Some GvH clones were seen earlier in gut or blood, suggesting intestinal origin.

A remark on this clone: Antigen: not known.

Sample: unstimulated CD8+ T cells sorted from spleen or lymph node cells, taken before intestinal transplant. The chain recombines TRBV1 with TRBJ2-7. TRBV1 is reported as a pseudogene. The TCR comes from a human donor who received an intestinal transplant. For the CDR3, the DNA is TGCACCAGCAGCCCGACCTACGAGCAGTACTTC. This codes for CTSSPTYEQYF.